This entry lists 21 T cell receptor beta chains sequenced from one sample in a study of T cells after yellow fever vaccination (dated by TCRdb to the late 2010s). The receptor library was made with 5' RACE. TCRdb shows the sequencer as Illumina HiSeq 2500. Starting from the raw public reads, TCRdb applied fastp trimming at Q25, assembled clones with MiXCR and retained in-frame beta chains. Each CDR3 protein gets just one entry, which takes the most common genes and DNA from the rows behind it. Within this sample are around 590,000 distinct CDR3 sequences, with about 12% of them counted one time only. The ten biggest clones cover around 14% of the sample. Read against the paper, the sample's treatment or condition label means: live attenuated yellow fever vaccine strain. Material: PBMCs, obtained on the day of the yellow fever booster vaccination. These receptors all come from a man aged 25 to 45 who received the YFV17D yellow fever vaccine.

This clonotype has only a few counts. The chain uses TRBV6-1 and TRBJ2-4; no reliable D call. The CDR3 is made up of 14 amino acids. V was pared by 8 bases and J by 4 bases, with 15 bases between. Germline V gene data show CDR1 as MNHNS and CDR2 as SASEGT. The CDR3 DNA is TGTGCCAGCGTGGAAGGCGATACGAAAAACATTCAGTACTTC. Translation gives CASVEGDTKNIQYF.

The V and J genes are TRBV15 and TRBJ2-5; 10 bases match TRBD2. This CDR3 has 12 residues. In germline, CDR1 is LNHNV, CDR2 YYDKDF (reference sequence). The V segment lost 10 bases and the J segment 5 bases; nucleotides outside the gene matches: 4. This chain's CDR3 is CAIKREGETQYF. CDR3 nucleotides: TGTGCCATCAAGCGGGAGGGGGAGACCCAGTACTTC.

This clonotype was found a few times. Here the CDR3 reads CASSSWAGVADEQYF. CDR3 nucleotides: TGTGCCAGCAGCTCCTGGGCGGGAGTTGCCGACGAGCAGTACTTC. The chain employs TRBV11-2 and TRBJ2-7; the match to TRBD2 covers 7 bases. Germline V gives CDR1 SGHAT, CDR2 FQNNGV. This CDR3 spans 15 amino acids. J lost 5 bases, V lost 4 bases, and 11 bases had no gene match.

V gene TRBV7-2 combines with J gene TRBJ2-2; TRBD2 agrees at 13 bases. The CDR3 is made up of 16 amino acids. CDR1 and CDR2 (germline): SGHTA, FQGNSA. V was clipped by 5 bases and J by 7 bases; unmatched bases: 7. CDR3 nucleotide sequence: TGTGCCAGCAGCGGGCGGACTAGCGGGAGTATCGGGGAGCTGTTTTTT. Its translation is CASSGRTSGSIGELFF.

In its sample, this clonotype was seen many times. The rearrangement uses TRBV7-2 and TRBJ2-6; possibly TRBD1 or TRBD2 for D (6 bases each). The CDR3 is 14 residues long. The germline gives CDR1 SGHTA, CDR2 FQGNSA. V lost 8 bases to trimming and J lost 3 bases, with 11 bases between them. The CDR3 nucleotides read TGTGCCAGCGGTCGGGGGCTTGGGGCCAACGTCCTGACTTTC. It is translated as CASGRGLGANVLTF. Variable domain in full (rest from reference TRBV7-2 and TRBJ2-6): GAGVSQSPSNKVTEKGKDVELRCDPISGHTALYWYRQSLGQGLEFLIYFQGNSAPDKSGLPSDRFSAERTGGSVSTLTIQRTQQEDSAVYLCASGRGLGANVLTFGAGSRLTVL.

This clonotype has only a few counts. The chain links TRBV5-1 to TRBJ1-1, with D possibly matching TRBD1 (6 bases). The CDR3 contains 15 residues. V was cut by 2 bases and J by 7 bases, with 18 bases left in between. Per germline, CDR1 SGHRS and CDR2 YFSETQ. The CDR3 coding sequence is TGCGCCAGCAGCTTTACAGGGCCTGGGGAAGGTGAAGCTTTCTTT. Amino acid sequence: CASSFTGPGEGEAFF. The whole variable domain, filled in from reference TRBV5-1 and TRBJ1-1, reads KAGVTQTPRYLIKTRGQQVTLSCSPISGHRSVSWYQQTPGQGLQFLFEYFSETQRNKGNFPGRFSGRQFSNSRSEMNVSTLELGDSALYLCASSFTGPGEGEAFFGQGTRLTVV.

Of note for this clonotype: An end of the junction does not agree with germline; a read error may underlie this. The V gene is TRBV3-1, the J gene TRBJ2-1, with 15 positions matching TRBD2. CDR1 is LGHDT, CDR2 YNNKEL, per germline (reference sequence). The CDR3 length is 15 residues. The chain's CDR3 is CASTQGTSGRNEQFF. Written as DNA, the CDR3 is TGTGCCAGCACCCAAGGGACTAGCGGGAGGAATGAGCAGTTCTTC.

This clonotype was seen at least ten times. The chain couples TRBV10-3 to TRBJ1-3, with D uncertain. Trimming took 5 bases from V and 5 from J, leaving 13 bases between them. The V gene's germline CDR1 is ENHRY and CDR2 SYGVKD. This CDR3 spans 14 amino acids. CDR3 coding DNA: TGTGCCATCAGTCTTCAGCCGCAAAGAAACACCATATATTTT. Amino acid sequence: CAISLQPQRNTIYF.

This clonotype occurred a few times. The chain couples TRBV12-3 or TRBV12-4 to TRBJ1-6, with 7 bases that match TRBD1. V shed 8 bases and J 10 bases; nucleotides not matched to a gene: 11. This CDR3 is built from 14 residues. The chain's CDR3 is CASASRVRGSPLHF. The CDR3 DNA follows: TGTGCCAGCGCTTCGCGCGTCAGGGGGTCACCCCTCCACTTT.

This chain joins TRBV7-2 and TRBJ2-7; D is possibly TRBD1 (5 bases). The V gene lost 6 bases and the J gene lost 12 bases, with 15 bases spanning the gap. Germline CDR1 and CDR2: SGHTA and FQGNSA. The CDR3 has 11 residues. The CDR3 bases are TGTGCCAGCAGTTTCGACAGTCGCTGGTACTTC. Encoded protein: CASSFDSRWYF.

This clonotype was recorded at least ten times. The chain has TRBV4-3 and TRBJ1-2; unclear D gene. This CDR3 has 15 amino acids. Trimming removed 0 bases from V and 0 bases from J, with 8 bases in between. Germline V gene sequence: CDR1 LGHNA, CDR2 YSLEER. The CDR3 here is CASSQDPGANYGYTF. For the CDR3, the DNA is TGCGCCAGCAGCCAAGATCCTGGAGCTAACTATGGCTACACCTTC.

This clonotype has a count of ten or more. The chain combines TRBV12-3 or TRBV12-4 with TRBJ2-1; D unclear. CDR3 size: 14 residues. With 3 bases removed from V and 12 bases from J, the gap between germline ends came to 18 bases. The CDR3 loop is CASSFSSGSERQFF. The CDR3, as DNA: TGTGCCAGCAGTTTTTCGAGTGGGTCGGAACGGCAGTTCTTC.

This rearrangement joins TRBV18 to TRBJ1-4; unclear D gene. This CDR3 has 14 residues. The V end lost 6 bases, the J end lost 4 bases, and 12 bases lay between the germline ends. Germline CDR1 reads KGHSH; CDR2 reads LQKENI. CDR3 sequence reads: CASSRAALNEKLFF. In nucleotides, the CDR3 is TGTGCCAGCTCCCGAGCGGCGCTTAATGAAAAACTGTTTTTT.

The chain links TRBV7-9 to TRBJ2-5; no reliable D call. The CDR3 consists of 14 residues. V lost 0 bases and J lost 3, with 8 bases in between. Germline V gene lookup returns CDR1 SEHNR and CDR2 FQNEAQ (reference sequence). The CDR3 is CASSLAGKEETQYF. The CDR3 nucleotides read TGTGCCAGCAGCTTAGCAGGGAAAGAAGAGACCCAGTACTTC.

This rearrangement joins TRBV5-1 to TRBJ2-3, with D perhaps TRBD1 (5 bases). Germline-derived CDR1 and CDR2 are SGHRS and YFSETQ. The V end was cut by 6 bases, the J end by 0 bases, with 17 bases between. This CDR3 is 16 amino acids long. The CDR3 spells CASTPAVQGSTDTQYF. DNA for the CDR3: TGCGCCAGCACCCCGGCTGTCCAGGGAAGCACAGATACGCAGTATTTT. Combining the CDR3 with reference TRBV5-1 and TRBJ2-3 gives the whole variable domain KAGVTQTPRYLIKTRGQQVTLSCSPISGHRSVSWYQQTPGQGLQFLFEYFSETQRNKGNFPGRFSGRQFSNSRSEMNVSTLELGDSALYLCASTPAVQGSTDTQYFGPGTRLTVL.

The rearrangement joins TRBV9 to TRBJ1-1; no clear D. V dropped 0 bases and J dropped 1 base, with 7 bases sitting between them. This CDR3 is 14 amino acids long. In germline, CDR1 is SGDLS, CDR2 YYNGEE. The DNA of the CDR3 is TGTGCCAGCAGCGTAGTTGTAGAGAACACTGAAGCTTTCTTT. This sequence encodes CASSVVVENTEAFF.

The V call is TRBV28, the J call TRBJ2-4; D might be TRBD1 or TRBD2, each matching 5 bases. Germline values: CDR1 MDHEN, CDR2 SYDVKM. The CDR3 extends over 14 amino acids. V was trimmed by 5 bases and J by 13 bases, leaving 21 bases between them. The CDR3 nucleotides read TGTGCCAGCAGTCCCGGGACGTCGGTTGCTATACAGTACTTC. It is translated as CASSPGTSVAIQYF.

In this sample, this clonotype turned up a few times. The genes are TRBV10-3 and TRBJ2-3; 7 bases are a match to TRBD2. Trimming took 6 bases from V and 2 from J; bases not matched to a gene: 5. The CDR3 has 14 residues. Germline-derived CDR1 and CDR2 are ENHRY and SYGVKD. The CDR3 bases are TGTGCCATCAGGCGGGAGCATTCCACAGATACGCAGTATTTT. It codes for CAIRREHSTDTQYF.

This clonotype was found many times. This CDR3 reads CASSIDRAGTGELFF. CDR3 DNA: TGTGCCAGTAGTATAGATCGGGCTGGCACCGGGGAGCTGTTTTTT. The V and J genes are TRBV19 and TRBJ2-2, with D hard to call. The CDR3 is 15 amino acids. V lost 0 bases to trimming and J lost 4 bases, with 9 bases between them. In germline, CDR1 is LNHDA, CDR2 SQIVND (reference sequence).

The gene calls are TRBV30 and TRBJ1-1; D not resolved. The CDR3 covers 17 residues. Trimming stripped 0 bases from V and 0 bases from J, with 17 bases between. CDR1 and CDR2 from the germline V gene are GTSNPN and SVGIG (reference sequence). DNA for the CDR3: TGTGCCTGGAGTGTATCCCGGCTATCCCGGATGAACACTGAAGCTTTCTTT. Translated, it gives CAWSVSRLSRMNTEAFF.

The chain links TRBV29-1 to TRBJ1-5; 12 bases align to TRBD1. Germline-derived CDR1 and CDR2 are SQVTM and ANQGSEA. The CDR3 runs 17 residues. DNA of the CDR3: TGCAGTGTCTATTCTGGTCCGGGACAGGGGGCAAATCAGCCCCAGCATTTT. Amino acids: CSVYSGPGQGANQPQHF.